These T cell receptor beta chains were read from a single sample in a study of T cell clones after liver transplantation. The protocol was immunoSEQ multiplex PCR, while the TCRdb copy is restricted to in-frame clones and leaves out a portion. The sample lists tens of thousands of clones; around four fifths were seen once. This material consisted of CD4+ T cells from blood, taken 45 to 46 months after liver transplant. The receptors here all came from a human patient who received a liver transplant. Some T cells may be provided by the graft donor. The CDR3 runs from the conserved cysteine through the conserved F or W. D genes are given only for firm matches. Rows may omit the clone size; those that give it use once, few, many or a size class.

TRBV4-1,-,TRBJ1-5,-,TGCGCCAGCAGCCAGGGGGGCGCGGGCAATCAGCCCCAGCATTTT,CASSQGGAGNQPQHF
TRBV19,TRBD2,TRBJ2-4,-,TGTGCCAGTAGTCCCACCAGCGGGAGAACCAAAAACATTCAGTACTTC,CASSPTSGRTKNIQYF
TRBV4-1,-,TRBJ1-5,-,TGCGCCAGCAGCCAGACATCACTACGAGGGTATCAGCCCCAGCATTTT,CASSQTSLRGYQPQHF
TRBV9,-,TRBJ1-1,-,TGTGCCAGCAGCGTAGCGGCGGCAAACACTGAAGCTTTCTTT,CASSVAAANTEAFF
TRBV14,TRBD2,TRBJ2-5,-,TGTGCCAGCAGCCAAGCGGGAGGGCCAAAGACCCAGTACTTC,CASSQAGGPKTQYF
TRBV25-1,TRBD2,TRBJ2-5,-,TGTGCCAGCAGGGCGACTAGCGTACAAGAGACCCAGTACTTC,CASRATSVQETQYF
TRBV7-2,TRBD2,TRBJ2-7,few,TGTGCCAGCAGCTTGTCCCGGGGGGTCCACGAGCAGTACTTC,CASSLSRGVHEQYF
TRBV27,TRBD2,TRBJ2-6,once,TGTGCCAGCAGTTTAAGTCAGGGAGGGCGGGGCTTCCTCTCTGGGGCCAACGTCCTGACTTTC,CASSLSQGGRGFLSGANVLTF
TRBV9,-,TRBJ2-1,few,TGTGCCAGCAGCGTAGGGGGTTTCGGTGTCTTCGATGAGCAGTTCTTC,CASSVGGFGVFDEQFF
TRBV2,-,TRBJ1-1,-,TGTGCCAGCACCGGACTCGAGAACACTGAAGCTTTCTTT,CASTGLENTEAFF
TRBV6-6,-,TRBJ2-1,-,TGTGCCAGCTCATCCGGCCGAACCTACAATGAGCAGTTCTTC,CASSSGRTYNEQFF
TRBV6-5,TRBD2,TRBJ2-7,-,TGTGCCAGCAGTTACCCCCCTAGCGGGAGCTACGAGCAGTACTTC,CASSYPPSGSYEQYF
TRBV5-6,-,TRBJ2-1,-,TGTGCCAGCAGCTTCGATCAAGTCTACAATGAGCAGTTCTTC,CASSFDQVYNEQFF
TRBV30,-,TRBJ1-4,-,TGTGCCTGGAGTGTTGCAGGTGGAGGTAATGAAAAACTGTTTTTT,CAWSVAGGGNEKLFF
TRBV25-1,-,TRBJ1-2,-,TGTGCCAGCAGTGAATGGGCAGGGGCTCTGAGTGGCTACACCTTC,CASSEWAGALSGYTF
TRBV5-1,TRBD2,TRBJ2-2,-,TGCGCCAGCAGCGGACGAACCCCGGGACTAGCGGGAGGGCCCTCGGGGGCCGGGGAGCTGTTTTTT,CASSGRTPGLAGGPSGAGELFF
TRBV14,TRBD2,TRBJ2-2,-,TGTGCCAGCAGCGGAGAAAGAAGACTAGCAGCAAACACCGGGGAGCTGTTTTTT,CASSGERRLAANTGELFF
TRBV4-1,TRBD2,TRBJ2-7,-,TGCGCCAGCAGCCGACTAGCGAGAATCTCCTACGAGCAGTACTTC,CASSRLARISYEQYF
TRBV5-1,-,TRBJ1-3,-,TGCGCCAGCAGCTTGGGGGTGACAGTCTCTGGAAACACCATATATTTT,CASSLGVTVSGNTIYF
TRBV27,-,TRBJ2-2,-,TGTGCCAGCAGTTTTTCCAGCTCCCTTAACACCGGGGAGCTGTTTTTT,CASSFSSSLNTGELFF
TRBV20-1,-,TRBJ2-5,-,TGCAGTGCTAGCACAGTGGAGACCCAGTACTTC,CSASTVETQYF
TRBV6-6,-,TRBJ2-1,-,TGTGCCAGCAGTTACTCGGTCTTTGGTGAGAATGAGCAGTTCTTC,CASSYSVFGENEQFF
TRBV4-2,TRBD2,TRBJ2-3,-,TGTGCCAGCAGCCAAGCCGGGACTAGCGGAGGGAGCACAGATACGCAGTATTTT,CASSQAGTSGGSTDTQYF
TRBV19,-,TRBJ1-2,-,TGTGCCAGTAGTATAGGGGGATCGATTAACTATGGCTACACCTTC,CASSIGGSINYGYTF
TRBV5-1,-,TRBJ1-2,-,TGCGCCAGCAGCTTGGACACCCCTAACTATGGCTACACCTTC,CASSLDTPNYGYTF
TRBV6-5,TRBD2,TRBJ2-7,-,TGTGCCAGCAGGGGACTAGCGGGGAGGTCCTACGAGCAGTACTTC,CASRGLAGRSYEQYF
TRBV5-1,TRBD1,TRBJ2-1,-,TGCGCCAGCACCCCCCGGACAGGGGCGTCCAATGAGCAGTTCTTC,CASTPRTGASNEQFF
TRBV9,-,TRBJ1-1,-,TGTGCCAGCAGCGTAGCCGGAATGAACACTGAAGCTTTCTTT,CASSVAGMNTEAFF
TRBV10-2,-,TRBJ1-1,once,TGCGCCAGCAGTCAGGGCAGGATGAACACTGAAGCTTTCTTT,CASSQGRMNTEAFF
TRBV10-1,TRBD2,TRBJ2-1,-,TGCGCCAGCAGTCGACTAGCGGGAGTGGGATACAATGAGCAGTTCTTC,CASSRLAGVGYNEQFF
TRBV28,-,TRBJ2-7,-,TGTGCCAGCAGTCAGACACGCGAGCAGTACTTC,CASSQTREQYF
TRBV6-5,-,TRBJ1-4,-,TGTGCCAGCAGTTACTCTGGCGGGTATAATGAAAAACTGTTTTTT,CASSYSGGYNEKLFF
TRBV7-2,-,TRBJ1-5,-,TGTGCCAGCAGCAATAGCAATCAGCCCCAGCATTTT,CASSNSNQPQHF
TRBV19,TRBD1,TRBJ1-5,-,TGTGCCAGTAGTATTACAGGGGGCCGACAGCCCCAGCATTTT,CASSITGGRQPQHF
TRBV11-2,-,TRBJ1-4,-,TGTGCCAGCAGCTCCAACACAGGTTCAGGAGGTGAAAAACTGTTTTTT,CASSSNTGSGGEKLFF